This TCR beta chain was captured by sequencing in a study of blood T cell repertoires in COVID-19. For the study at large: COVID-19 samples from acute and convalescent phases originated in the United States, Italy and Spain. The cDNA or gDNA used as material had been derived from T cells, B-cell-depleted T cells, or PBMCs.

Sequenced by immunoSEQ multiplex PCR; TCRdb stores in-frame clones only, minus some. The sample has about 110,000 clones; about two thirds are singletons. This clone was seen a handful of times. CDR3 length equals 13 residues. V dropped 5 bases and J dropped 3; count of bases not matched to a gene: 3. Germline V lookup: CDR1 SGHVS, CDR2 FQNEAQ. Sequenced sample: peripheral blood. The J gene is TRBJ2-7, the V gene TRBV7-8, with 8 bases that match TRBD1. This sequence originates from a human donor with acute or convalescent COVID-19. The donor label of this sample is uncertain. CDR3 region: CASSVGQGYEQYF. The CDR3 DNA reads TGTGCCAGCAGCGTCGGACAGGGCTACGAGCAGTACTTC.